The 25 T cell receptor beta chains listed next were all sequenced from one sample in a study of blood T cell repertoires in COVID-19. Data came from immunoSEQ multiplex PCR; TCRdb stores just in-frame clones and leaves some out. The sample carries tens of thousands of clones, roughly 79% recorded once. Sequences were obtained from peripheral blood. The receptors originated from an elderly man with COVID-19, enrolled during active disease.

The chain links TRBV2 to TRBJ1-1; TRBD1 is a possible D gene (6 bases). Trimming stripped 2 bases from V and 4 bases from J, with 17 bases between. Per the germline V gene, CDR1 is SNHLY and CDR2 is FYNNEI. The CDR3 spans 16 residues. The CDR3 DNA follows: TGTGCCAGCAGTGAACGCGGGGGGCGGGTTGGCACTGAAGCTTTCTTT. Residues: CASSERGGRVGTEAFF. The full variable domain, rest sourced from reference TRBV2 and TRBJ1-1, is EPEVTQTPSHQVTQMGQEVILRCVPISNHLYFYWYRQILGQKVEFLVSFYNNEISEKSEIFDDQFSVERPDGSNFTLKIRSTKLEDSAMYFCASSERGGRVGTEAFFGQGTRLTVV.

This chain joins TRBV21-1 and TRBJ2-3; the table's D call, TRBD1, was not checked against the DNA. TRBV21-1 is listed as a pseudogene. The CDR3 spans 17 residues. CDR3 sequence (DNA): TGTGCCAGCAGCAAAACAGGCGACCCTTGGGACACAGATACGCAGTATTTT. Translated: CASSKTGDPWDTDTQYF.

The J gene is TRBJ1-5, the V gene TRBV6-6; TRBD1 aligns across 8 bases. CDR3 length equals 15 residues. Germline trimming cut 6 bases from V and 6 bases from J; bases unmatched to any gene: 10. Germline CDR1 and CDR2: MNHNY and SVGAGI (reference sequence). The CDR3 sequence: CASSQSQGAGQPQHF. In nucleotides, the CDR3 is TGTGCCAGCAGCCAAAGCCAGGGGGCAGGTCAGCCCCAGCATTTT.

This chain uses TRBV11-3 with TRBJ2-7; 10 bases line up with TRBD1. CDR3 size: 15 residues. CDR1 SGHNT and CDR2 YENEEA come from the germline V gene. Trimming removed 0 bases from V and 6 bases from J; junction bases left unmatched: 5. CDR3 bases: TGTGCCAGCAGCTTAGAATTTGGACAGGGGGGCGAGCAGTACTTC. Encoded protein: CASSLEFGQGGEQYF.

The chain is built from TRBV5-1 and TRBJ1-2, with D perhaps matching TRBD1 (5 bases). Trimming pared 3 bases from V and 6 bases from J, leaving 24 bases between. This CDR3 spans 17 amino acids. CDR1 and CDR2 (germline): SGHRS, YFSETQ. The CDR3 sequence is CASSSLLGGGVENGYTF. The CDR3 coding sequence is TGCGCCAGCAGCTCTCTCCTTGGCGGGGGTGTGGAAAATGGCTACACCTTC.

CDR3 amino acids: CASSFGGQTNYGYTF. CDR3 nucleotide sequence: TGTGCCAGCAGCTTTGGGGGACAGACCAACTATGGCTACACCTTC. The chain has TRBV5-4 and TRBJ1-2; 7 positions agree with TRBD1. The germline V gene encodes CDR1 SGHNT and CDR2 YYREEE (reference sequence). Trimming removed 2 bases from V and 2 bases from J; junction bases left unmatched: 6. The CDR3 has 15 residues.

CDR3 amino acids: CASSLGQGVSGYTF. CDR3 DNA: TGCGCCAGCAGCTTGGGTCAGGGCGTATCTGGCTACACCTTC. The rearrangement links TRBV5-1 to TRBJ1-2; perhaps TRBD1 as D (5 bases). Between the trimmed V and J ends, which lost 0 bases and 7 bases, there was a span of 13 bases. Germline-derived CDR1 and CDR2 are SGHRS and YFSETQ. The CDR3 has 14 amino acids. Filled out from reference TRBV5-1 and TRBJ1-2, the complete variable domain reads KAGVTQTPRYLIKTRGQQVTLSCSPISGHRSVSWYQQTPGQGLQFLFEYFSETQRNKGNFPGRFSGRQFSNSRSEMNVSTLELGDSALYLCASSLGQGVSGYTFGSGTRLTVV.

The chain has TRBV18 and TRBJ2-5, with 7 bases lining up with TRBD1. The V gene's germline CDR1 is KGHSH and CDR2 LQKENI. The CDR3 is 13 residues long. Germline trimming cut 6 bases from V and 6 bases from J; bases unmatched to any gene: 7. Here the CDR3 reads CASSPGQEKTQYF. The CDR3 nucleotides are TGTGCCAGCTCCCCCGGACAGGAAAAGACCCAGTACTTC. The full variable domain, completed using reference TRBV18 and TRBJ2-5, is NAGVMQNPRHLVRRRGQEARLRCSPMKGHSHVYWYRQLPEEGLKFMVYLQKENIIDESGMPKERFSAEFPKEGPSILRIQQVVRGDSAAYFCASSPGQEKTQYFGPGTRLLVL.

The gene calls are TRBV5-5 and TRBJ2-7; 9 bases fit TRBD1. In germline, CDR1 is SGHKS, CDR2 YYEKEE (reference sequence). V lost 2 bases to trimming and J lost 0 bases; unmatched junction nucleotides: 6. There are 16 residues in the CDR3. The CDR3 DNA is TGTGCCAGCAGCTTTCTTGGACAGGGGATCTCCTACGAGCAGTACTTC. Protein: CASSFLGQGISYEQYF.

V and J are TRBV21-1 and TRBJ2-1; TRBD2, the table's D call, was not compared with the DNA. TRBV21-1 is flagged as a pseudogene. CDR3 size: 16 residues. CDR3 amino acids: CASRLGGRNSYNEQFF. In DNA form, the CDR3 reads TGTGCCAGCAGACTTGGCGGGAGGAACTCCTACAATGAGCAGTTCTTC.

J is TRBJ2-2 and V is TRBV10-2; 8 positions match TRBD1. CDR1 WSHSY and CDR2 SAAADI come from the germline V gene. V gave up 6 bases and J gave up 5 bases; unmatched junction bases: 5. The CDR3 is made up of 14 amino acids. The CDR3 DNA follows: TGCGCCAGCAGAGGACAGGGAGGAACCGGGGAGCTGTTTTTT. This sequence encodes CASRGQGGTGELFF.

The chain employs TRBV29-1 and TRBJ2-2; the match to TRBD2 covers 8 bases. The germline V gene has CDR1 SQVTM and CDR2 ANQGSEA. The CDR3 contains 15 residues. V shed 4 bases, J shed 4 bases, and the junction held 8 bases outside the gene matches. As DNA, the CDR3 is TGCAGCGTTGGTCCGGGGGGGGCTGTCACCGGGGAGCTGTTTTTT. Translated, it gives CSVGPGGAVTGELFF.

This rearrangement joins TRBV18 to TRBJ1-1; unclear D gene. Germline V CDR1 and CDR2: KGHSH, LQKENI. V was pared by 2 bases and J by 0 bases, with 10 bases between. The CDR3 spans 15 residues. The DNA of the CDR3 is TGTGCCAGCTCACCAGGGCACGGGATGAACACTGAAGCTTTCTTT. The encoded protein is CASSPGHGMNTEAFF.

This clone was seen just once. V usage is TRBV5-1 and J usage is TRBJ1-5; perhaps TRBD1 as D (6 bases). The V gene lost 4 bases and the J gene lost 2 bases, with 10 bases spanning the gap. The CDR3 contains 14 residues. Germline CDR1 SGHRS, CDR2 YFSETQ. The CDR3 nucleotides read TGCGCCAGCAGCCGGACAGCGGGCAATCAGCCCCAGCATTTT. It translates to CASSRTAGNQPQHF.

The rearrangement uses TRBV7-8 and TRBJ2-7; TRBD2 matches 8 bases. Germline values: CDR1 SGHVS, CDR2 FQNEAQ. CDR3 length: 17 amino acids. V lost 4 bases and J lost 3; bases outside the gene matches: 14. DNA of the CDR3: TGTGCCAGCAGCTCGAACCCTTTCCAAAGCGGGAGCTACGAGCAGTACTTC. The encoded protein is CASSSNPFQSGSYEQYF.

The chain joins TRBV3-1 (or the pseudogene TRBV3-2) to TRBJ2-7, with 13 bases that match TRBD2. CDR3 length: 16 residues. With 1 base clipped from V and 4 bases from J, the junction kept 4 bases outside the gene matches. Germline CDR1 reads LGHDT; CDR2 reads YNNKEL (reference sequence). CDR3 sequence: CASSQVGTSGIYEQYF. The CDR3 DNA is TGTGCCAGCAGCCAAGTTGGGACTAGCGGGATATACGAGCAGTACTTC.

The rearrangement links TRBV2 to TRBJ1-5; a possible D gene is TRBD1 (5 bases). The CDR3 is made up of 14 amino acids. Germline V lookup: CDR1 SNHLY, CDR2 FYNNEI. The V end lost 4 bases, the J end lost 0 bases, and 7 bases lay between the germline ends. The chain's CDR3 is CASSVGVSNQPQHF. In DNA form, the CDR3 reads TGTGCCAGCAGTGTAGGGGTTAGCAATCAGCCCCAGCATTTT.

About this clone itself: The junction does not match germline at one end; this may be a read error. The V gene is TRBV27, the J gene TRBJ2-7, with D possibly called TRBD1 or TRBD2 (6 bases each). The germline gives CDR1 MNHEY, CDR2 SMNVEV (reference sequence). The CDR3 runs to 15 residues. In DNA form, the CDR3 reads TGTGCCAGCAATTTATCGGGGGCTTCCTCCTACGAGCAGTACTTC. Protein: CASNLSGASSYEQYF.

This clone was seen only a few times. The chain recombines TRBV5-4 with TRBJ2-2, with D hard to call. The CDR3 consists of 14 residues. In germline, CDR1 is SGHNT, CDR2 YYREEE (reference sequence). V was trimmed by 0 bases and J by 2 bases, leaving 5 bases between them. CDR3 DNA sequence: TGTGCCAGCAGCTTGGTCCCTAACACCGGGGAGCTGTTTTTT. Protein sequence: CASSLVPNTGELFF.

In the case of this clone: A much larger clone differs by one base, so this may be a read error. The chain combines TRBV4-1 with TRBJ1-3, with 8 nucleotides matching TRBD1. Germline-derived CDR1 and CDR2 are MGHRA and YSYEKL. The CDR3 is made up of 19 amino acids. For the CDR3, the DNA is TGCGCCACCAGCCCACAGGGGGTTCGGGGTATCGTCTCTGGAAACACCATATATTTT. This sequence encodes CATSPQGVRGIVSGNTIYF.

V usage is TRBV6-5 and J usage is TRBJ2-1; 11 bases agree with TRBD2. This CDR3 is 15 amino acids long. Germline lookup yields CDR1 MNHEY and CDR2 SVGAGI. V trimming: 4 bases; J trimming: 9 bases; junction bases outside the gene matches: 8. CDR3 DNA sequence: TGTGCCAGCAGTTCCCTTAGCGGGGGGGCCGGTGAGCAGTTCTTC. The encoded protein is CASSSLSGGAGEQFF.

This sequence joins TRBV18 and TRBJ2-5; 9 positions match TRBD2. In germline, CDR1 is KGHSH, CDR2 LQKENI. V trimming: 3 bases; J trimming: 2 bases; junction bases outside the gene matches: 10. This CDR3 contains 17 residues. DNA of the CDR3: TGTGCCAGCTCACCTCCTGGACTTAGCGGGGGACAAGAGACCCAGTACTTC. It codes for CASSPPGLSGGQETQYF.

Details on this clone: This sample includes further DNA sequences coding for the same CDR3. This sequence joins TRBV20-1 and TRBJ2-5; 13 bases line up with TRBD2. Trimming removed 3 bases from V and 4 bases from J; junction bases left unmatched: 2. CDR3 size: 14 residues. Germline assignment: CDR1 DFQATT and CDR2 SNEGSKA (reference sequence). The CDR3 is CSASRLAGGETQYF. Written as DNA, the CDR3 is TGCAGTGCTAGTCGACTAGCGGGAGGAGAGACCCAGTACTTC.

The chain is built from TRBV30 and TRBJ1-1; TRBD1 might be the D (5 bases). With 0 bases removed from V and 0 bases from J, the gap between germline ends came to 11 bases. CDR1 and CDR2 from the germline V gene are GTSNPN and SVGIG (reference sequence). The CDR3 has 15 residues. The CDR3 spells CAWSVRTGVNTEAFF. The CDR3 DNA is TGTGCCTGGAGTGTTCGAACGGGGGTGAACACTGAAGCTTTCTTT.

This rearrangement joins TRBV5-5 to TRBJ1-2; D possibly corresponds to TRBD1 (5 bases). Germline-derived CDR1 and CDR2 are SGHKS and YYEKEE (reference sequence). Trimming removed 0 bases from V and 5 bases from J, with 5 bases in between. The CDR3 is made up of 12 amino acids. This CDR3 is CASSLEGYGYTF. In nucleotides, the CDR3 is TGTGCCAGCAGCTTGGAGGGGTATGGCTACACCTTC. The full variable domain, its missing parts supplied by reference TRBV5-5 and TRBJ1-2, is DAGVTQSPTHLIKTRGQQVTLRCSPISGHKSVSWYQQVLGQGPQFIFQYYEKEERGRGNFPDRFSARQFPNYSSELNVNALLLGDSALYLCASSLEGYGYTFGSGTRLTVV.